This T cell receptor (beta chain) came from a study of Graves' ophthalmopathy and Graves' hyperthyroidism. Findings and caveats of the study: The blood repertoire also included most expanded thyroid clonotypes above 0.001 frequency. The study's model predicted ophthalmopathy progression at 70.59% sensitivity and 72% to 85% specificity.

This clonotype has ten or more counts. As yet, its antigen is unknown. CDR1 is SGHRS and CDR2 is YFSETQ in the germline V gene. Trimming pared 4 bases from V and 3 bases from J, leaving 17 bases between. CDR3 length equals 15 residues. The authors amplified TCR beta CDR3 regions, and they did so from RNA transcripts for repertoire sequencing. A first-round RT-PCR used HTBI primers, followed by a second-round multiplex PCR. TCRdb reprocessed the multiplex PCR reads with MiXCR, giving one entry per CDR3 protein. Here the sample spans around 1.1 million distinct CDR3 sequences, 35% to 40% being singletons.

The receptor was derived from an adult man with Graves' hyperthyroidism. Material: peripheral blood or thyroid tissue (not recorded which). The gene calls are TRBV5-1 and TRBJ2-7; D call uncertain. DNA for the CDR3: TGCGCCAGCAGCGCTCTACGGACCGGAGACTACGAGCAGTACTTC. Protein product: CASSALRTGDYEQYF.